A selection of T cell receptor beta chains follows, all from one sample in a study of T cells after yellow fever vaccination. From the 5' RACE reads, TCRdb called clonotypes with MiXCR, one entry per CDR3 protein. The sample yields about 240,000 distinct CDR3 sequences, 6.9% seen once. The input for sequencing was CD4+ T cells sorted from PBMCs, taken 15 days after the yellow fever booster vaccination. The receptors were gathered from a man aged 30 to 45 who received the YFV17D yellow fever vaccine. CDR3s include the opening cysteine and the closing phenylalanine or tryptophan. Each record gives: D gene, J gene, V gene, clone size, CDR3 protein, CDR3 DNA. A D gene is named only where the DNA matches it firmly. Clone sizes are given selectively: once, few, many, or a class where the clone is expanded.

NA | TRBJ2-7 | TRBV7-2 | NA | CASSQTGTEYYEQYF | TGTGCCAGCAGCCAAACCGGGACTGAATACTACGAGCAGTACTTC
NA | TRBJ2-7 | TRBV7-3 | many | CASSLIPTATSYEQYF | TGTGCCAGCAGCTTAATCCCTACGGCGACCTCCTACGAGCAGTACTTC
TRBD2 | TRBJ2-1 | TRBV20-1 | NA | CSARGIGTSGPSSYNEQFF | TGCAGTGCTAGGGGTATCGGGACTAGCGGACCTAGCTCCTACAATGAGCAGTTCTTC
TRBD1 | TRBJ2-3 | TRBV3-1 | few | CASSRITQGWGQGADTQYF | TGTGCCAGCAGCCGCATCACCCAGGGGTGGGGACAGGGGGCAGATACGCAGTATTTT
NA | TRBJ1-2 | TRBV6-5 | NA | CASSYDSYGYTF | TGTGCCAGCAGCTATGACAGTTATGGCTACACCTTC
NA | TRBJ1-2 | TRBV20-1 | NA | CSVGTNYGYTF | TGCAGTGTAGGTACAAACTATGGCTACACCTTC
NA | TRBJ1-1 | TRBV19 | NA | CASSIPGSEAFF | TGTGCCAGTAGTATTCCAGGTTCTGAAGCTTTCTTT
TRBD1 | TRBJ1-6 | TRBV3-1 | few | CASSQGTGVRNSPLHF | TGTGCCAGCAGCCAAGGGACAGGGGTTAGAAATTCACCCCTCCACTTT
NA | TRBJ2-1 | TRBV4-2 | once | CASSYRRVFYNEQFF | TGTGCCAGCAGCTACAGGCGGGTCTTCTACAATGAGCAGTTCTTC
NA | TRBJ2-7 | TRBV27 | many | CASSPRLGATYEQYF | TGTGCCAGCAGTCCGCGTTTAGGGGCCACCTACGAGCAGTACTTC
TRBD1 | TRBJ2-3 | TRBV5-1 | NA | CASSLVGTGVTDTQYF | TGCGCCAGCAGCTTGGTGGGGACAGGAGTAACAGATACGCAGTATTTT
TRBD2 | TRBJ2-7 | TRBV28 | few | CASSVAGGPSEQYF | TGTGCCAGCAGTGTTGCGGGAGGGCCTAGCGAGCAGTACTTC
TRBD1 | TRBJ2-5 | TRBV5-1 | few | CASSLGQGLLTETQYF | TGCGCCAGCAGCTTGGGACAGGGGCTCCTTACGGAGACCCAGTACTTC
NA | TRBJ2-3 | TRBV29-1 | many | CSVVGTLGSTDTQYF | TGCAGCGTTGTTGGGACACTGGGGTCCACAGATACGCAGTATTTT
TRBD2 | TRBJ2-7 | TRBV6-1 | few | CAIKAGFSYEQYF | TGTGCCATCAAAGCGGGATTCTCCTACGAGCAGTACTTC
NA | TRBJ1-1 | TRBV12-3/TRBV12-4 | many | CASSSRGRVNTEAFF | TGTGCCAGCAGTTCCAGGGGTAGGGTCAACACTGAAGCTTTCTTT
NA | TRBJ2-3 | TRBV5-5 | many | CASSSPGGLDTQYF | TGTGCCAGCAGCTCGCCGGGCGGGTTGGATACGCAGTATTTT
TRBD2 | TRBJ2-2 | TRBV20-1 | few | CSARTSGTGELFF | TGCAGTGCGAGGACTAGCGGGACCGGGGAGCTGTTTTTT
TRBD1 | TRBJ2-1 | TRBV20-1 | many | CSASRQGLSYEQFF | TGCAGTGCTTCTCGACAGGGGCTCTCATATGAGCAGTTCTTC
NA | TRBJ2-5 | TRBV6-6 | few | CASRKPGETQYF | TGTGCCAGCAGGAAACCCGGGGAGACCCAGTACTTC
NA | TRBJ2-3 | TRBV7-2 | many | CASSSNAGTDTQYF | TGTGCCAGCAGCTCCAACGCAGGCACAGATACGCAGTATTTT
NA | TRBJ2-3 | TRBV5-1 | few | CASSRTLAVDTQYF | TGCGCCAGCAGCCGGACCCTAGCAGTAGATACGCAGTATTTT